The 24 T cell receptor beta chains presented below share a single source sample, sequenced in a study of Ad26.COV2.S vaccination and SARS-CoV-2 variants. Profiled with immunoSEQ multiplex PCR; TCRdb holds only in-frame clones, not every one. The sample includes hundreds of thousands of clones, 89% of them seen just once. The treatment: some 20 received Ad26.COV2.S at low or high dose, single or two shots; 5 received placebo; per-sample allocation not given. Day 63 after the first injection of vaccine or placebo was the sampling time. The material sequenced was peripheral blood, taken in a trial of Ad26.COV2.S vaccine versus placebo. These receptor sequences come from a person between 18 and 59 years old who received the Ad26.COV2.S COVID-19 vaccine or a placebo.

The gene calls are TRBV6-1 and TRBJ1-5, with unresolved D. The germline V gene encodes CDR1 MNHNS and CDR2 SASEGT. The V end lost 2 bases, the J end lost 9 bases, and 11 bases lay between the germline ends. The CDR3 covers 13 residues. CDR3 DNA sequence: TGTGCCAGCAGTGAAACCCCTCGAGTGCCCCAGCATTTT. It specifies CASSETPRVPQHF.

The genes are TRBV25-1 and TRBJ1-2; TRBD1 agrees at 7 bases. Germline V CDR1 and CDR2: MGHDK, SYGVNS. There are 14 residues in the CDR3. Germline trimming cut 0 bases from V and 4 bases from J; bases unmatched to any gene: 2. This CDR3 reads CASSEYAGGYGYTF. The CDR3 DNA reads TGTGCCAGCAGTGAATATGCAGGGGGCTATGGCTACACCTTC.

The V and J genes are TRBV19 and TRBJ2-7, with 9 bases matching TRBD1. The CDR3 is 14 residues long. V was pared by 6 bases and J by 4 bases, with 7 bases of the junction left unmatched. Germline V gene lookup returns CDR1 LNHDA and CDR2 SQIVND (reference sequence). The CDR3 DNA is TGTGCCAGTAGCGGGGGACAGGGTACATACGAGCAGTACTTC. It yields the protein CASSGGQGTYEQYF.

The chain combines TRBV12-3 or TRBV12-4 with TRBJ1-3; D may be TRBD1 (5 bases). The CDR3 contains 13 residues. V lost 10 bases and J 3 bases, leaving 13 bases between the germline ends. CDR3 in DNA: TGTGCCACCAAGGGAGGGGTTGGAAACACCATATATTTT. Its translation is CATKGGVGNTIYF.

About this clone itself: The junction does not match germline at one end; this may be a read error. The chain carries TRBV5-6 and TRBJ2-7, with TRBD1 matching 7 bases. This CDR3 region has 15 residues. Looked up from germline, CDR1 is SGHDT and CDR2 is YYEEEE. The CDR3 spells CASTLRGTVPYEQYF. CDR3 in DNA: TGTGCCAGCACCTTGAGGGGGACAGTCCCCTACGAGCAGTACTTC. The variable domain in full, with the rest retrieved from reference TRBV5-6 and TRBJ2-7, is DAGVTQSPTHLIKTRGQQVTLRCSPKSGHDTVSWYQQALGQGPQFIFQYYEEEERQRGNFPDRFSGHQFPNYSSELNVNALLLGDSALYLCASTLRGTVPYEQYFGPGTRLTVT.

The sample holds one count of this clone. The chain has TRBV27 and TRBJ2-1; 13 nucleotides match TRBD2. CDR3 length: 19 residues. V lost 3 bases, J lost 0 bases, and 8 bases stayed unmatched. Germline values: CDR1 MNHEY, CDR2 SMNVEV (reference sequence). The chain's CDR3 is CASSFFGLAGDGSYNEQFF. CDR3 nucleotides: TGTGCCAGCAGTTTTTTTGGACTAGCGGGAGATGGCTCCTACAATGAGCAGTTCTTC.

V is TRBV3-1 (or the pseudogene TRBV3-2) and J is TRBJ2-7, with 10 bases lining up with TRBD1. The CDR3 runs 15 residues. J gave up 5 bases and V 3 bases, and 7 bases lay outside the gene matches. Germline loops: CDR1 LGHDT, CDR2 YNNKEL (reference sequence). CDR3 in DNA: TGTGCCAGCAGCCAGGCCGGGACAGGGGACCACGAGCAGTACTTC. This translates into CASSQAGTGDHEQYF.

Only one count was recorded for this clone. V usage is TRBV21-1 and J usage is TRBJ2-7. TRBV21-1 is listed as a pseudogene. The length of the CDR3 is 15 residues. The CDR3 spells CASSKTPPAGHEQYF. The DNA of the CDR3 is TGTGCCAGCAGCAAAACCCCCCCGGCCGGCCACGAGCAGTACTTC.

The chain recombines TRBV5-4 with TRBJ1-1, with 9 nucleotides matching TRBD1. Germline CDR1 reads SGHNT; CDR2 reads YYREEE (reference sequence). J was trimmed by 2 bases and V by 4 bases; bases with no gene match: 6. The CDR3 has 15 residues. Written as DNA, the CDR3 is TGTGCCAGCAGCGCCCGGGACAGGGTAAACACTGAAGCTTTCTTT. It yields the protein CASSARDRVNTEAFF.

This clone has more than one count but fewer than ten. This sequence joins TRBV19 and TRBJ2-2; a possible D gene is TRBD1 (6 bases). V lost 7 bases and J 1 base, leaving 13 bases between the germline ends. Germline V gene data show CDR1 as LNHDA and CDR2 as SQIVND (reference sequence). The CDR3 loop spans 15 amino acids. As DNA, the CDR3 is TGTGCCAGTAAGCCGGGACAAATGAACACCGGGGAGCTGTTTTTT. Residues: CASKPGQMNTGELFF.

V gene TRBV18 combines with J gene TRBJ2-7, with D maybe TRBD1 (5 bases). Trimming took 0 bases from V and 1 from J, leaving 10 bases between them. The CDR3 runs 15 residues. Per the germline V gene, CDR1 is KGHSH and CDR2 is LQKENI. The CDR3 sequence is CASSPPGASSYEQYF. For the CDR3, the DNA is TGTGCCAGCTCACCACCAGGGGCCTCATCCTACGAGCAGTACTTC.

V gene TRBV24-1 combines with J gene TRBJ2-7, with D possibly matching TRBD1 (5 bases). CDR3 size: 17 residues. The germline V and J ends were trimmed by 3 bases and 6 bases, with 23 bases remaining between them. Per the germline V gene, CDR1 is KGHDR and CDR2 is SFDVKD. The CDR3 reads CATSDPRGHAGPSEQYF. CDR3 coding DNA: TGTGCCACCAGTGATCCCCGAGGCCACGCAGGGCCTTCCGAGCAGTACTTC.

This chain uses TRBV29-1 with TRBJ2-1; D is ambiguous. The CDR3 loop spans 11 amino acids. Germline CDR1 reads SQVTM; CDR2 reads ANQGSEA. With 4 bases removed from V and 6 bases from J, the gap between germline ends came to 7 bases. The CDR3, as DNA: TGCAGCGTTGCCAACGGCAATGAGCAGTTCTTC. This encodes CSVANGNEQFF.

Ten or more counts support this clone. CDR3 nucleotides: TGTGCCAGCAGCTTAGACCAAGGGGGGACAGGGTCTTACAATGAGCAGTTCTTC. It codes for CASSLDQGGTGSYNEQFF. The chain recombines TRBV11-3 with TRBJ2-1; 9 nucleotides agree with TRBD1. There are 18 residues in the CDR3. From germline, CDR1 is SGHNT and CDR2 YENEEA. J gave up 4 bases and V 0 bases, and 10 bases lay outside the gene matches.

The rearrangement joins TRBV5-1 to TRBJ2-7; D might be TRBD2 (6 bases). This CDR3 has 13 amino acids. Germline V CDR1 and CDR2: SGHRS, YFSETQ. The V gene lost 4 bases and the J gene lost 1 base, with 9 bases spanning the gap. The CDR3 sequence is CASSGDSSYEQYF. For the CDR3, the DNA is TGCGCCAGCAGCGGGGACTCTTCCTACGAGCAGTACTTC.

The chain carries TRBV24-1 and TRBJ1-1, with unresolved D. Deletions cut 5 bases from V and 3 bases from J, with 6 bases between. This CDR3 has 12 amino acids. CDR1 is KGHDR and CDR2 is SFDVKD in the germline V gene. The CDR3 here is CATSGIDTEAFF. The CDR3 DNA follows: TGTGCCACCAGTGGAATAGACACTGAAGCTTTCTTT.

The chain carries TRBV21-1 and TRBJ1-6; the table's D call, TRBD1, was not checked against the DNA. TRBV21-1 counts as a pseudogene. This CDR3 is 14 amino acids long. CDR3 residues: CASSKWGPDSPLHF. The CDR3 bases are TGTGCCAGCAGCAAATGGGGCCCGGATTCACCCCTCCACTTT.

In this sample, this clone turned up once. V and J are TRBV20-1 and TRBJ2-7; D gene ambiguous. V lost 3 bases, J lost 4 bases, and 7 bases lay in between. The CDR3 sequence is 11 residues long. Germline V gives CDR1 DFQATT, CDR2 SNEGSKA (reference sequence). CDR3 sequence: CSARNSYEQYF. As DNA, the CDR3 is TGCAGTGCTAGGAACTCATACGAGCAGTACTTC.

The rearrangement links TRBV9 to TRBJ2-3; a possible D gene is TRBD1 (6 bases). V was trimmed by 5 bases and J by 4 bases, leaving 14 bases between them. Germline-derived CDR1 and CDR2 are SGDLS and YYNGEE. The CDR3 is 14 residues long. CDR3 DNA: TGTGCCAGCAGGCCTCGAGAGGGGGCAGATACGCAGTATTTT. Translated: CASRPREGADTQYF.

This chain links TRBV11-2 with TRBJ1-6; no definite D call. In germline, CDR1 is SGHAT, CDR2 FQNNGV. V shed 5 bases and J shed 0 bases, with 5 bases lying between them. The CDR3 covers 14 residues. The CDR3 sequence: CASSQSSYNSPLHF. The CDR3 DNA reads TGTGCCAGCAGCCAGAGCTCCTATAATTCACCCCTCCACTTT.

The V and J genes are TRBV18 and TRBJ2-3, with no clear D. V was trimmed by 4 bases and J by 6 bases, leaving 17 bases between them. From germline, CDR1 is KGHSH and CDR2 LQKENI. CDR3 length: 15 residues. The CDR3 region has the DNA TGTGCCAGCTCACTACCCAGCCCTGGCAGGGATACGCAGTATTTT. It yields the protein CASSLPSPGRDTQYF.

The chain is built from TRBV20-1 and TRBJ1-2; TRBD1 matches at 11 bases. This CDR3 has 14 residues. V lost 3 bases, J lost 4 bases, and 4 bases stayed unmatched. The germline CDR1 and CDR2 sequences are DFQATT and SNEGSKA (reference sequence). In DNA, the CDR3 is TGCAGTGCTAGTCCGGGACAGGGGGGCTATGGCTACACCTTC. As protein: CSASPGQGGYGYTF.

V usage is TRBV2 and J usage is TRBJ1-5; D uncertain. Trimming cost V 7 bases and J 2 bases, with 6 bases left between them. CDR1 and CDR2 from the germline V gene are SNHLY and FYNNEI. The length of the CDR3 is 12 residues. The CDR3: CASNWGNQPQHF. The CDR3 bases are TGTGCCAGCAACTGGGGCAATCAGCCCCAGCATTTT.

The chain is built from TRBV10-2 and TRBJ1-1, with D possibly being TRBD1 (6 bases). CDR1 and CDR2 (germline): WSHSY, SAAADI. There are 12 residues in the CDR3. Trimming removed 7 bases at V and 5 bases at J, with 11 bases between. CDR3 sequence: CASIIGGTEAFF. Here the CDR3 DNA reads TGCGCCAGCATCATAGGGGGGACTGAAGCTTTCTTT.